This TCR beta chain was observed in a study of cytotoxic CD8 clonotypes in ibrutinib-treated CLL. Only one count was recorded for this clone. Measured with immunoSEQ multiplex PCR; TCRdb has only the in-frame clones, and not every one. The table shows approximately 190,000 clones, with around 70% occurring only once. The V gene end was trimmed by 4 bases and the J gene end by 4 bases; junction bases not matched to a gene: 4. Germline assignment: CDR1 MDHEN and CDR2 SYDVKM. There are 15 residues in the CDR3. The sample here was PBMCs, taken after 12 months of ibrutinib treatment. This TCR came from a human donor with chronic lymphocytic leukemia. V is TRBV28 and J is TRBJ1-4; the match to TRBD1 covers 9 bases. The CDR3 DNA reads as TGTGCCAGCAGTTCCGGACAGGGGTTTAATGAAAAACTGTTTTTT. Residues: CASSSGQGFNEKLFF.